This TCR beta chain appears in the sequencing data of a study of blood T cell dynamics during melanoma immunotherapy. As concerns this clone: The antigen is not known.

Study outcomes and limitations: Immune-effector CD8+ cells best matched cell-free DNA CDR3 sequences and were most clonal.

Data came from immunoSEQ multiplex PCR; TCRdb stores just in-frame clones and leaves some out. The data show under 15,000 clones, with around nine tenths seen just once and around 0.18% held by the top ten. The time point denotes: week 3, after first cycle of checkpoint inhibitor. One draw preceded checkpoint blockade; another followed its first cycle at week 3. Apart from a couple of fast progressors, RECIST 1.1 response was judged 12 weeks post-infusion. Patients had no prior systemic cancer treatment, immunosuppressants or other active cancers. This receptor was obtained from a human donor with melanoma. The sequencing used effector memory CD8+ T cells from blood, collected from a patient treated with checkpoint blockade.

The CDR3 nucleotides read TGTGCCAGCACCCTGATTGCGGGAGACACCGGGGAGCTGTTTTTT. Translation gives CASTLIAGDTGELFF. This rearrangement joins TRBV27 to TRBJ2-2, with 7 bases matching TRBD2. Germline V gene lookup returns CDR1 MNHEY and CDR2 SMNVEV (reference sequence). Trimming removed 7 bases from V and 3 bases from J; junction bases left unmatched: 8. CDR3 length: 15 residues.